A single T cell receptor beta chain is shown here with its context. As yet, its antigen is unknown. One base away lies a much larger clone, so this may be a sequencing read error. This sample stems from a study of CD8 T cells in ankylosing spondylitis. Study conclusions and caveats: Within ankylosing spondylitis blood, a TCR beta motif made up of eight highly homologous variants appeared to be characteristic. Researchers reportedly found disease-linked clones significantly enriched in matched ankylosing spondylitis synovial fluid. Clones linked to the disease showed a CD8+ phenotype. They occurred at relatively low frequencies in peripheral blood. Earlier literature documents some of the motif variants in reactive arthritis synovial fluid and blood.

Quantitative 5'-RACE with molecular barcodes produced the TCR beta libraries. TCRdb re-called the 5' RACE reads with MiXCR, one entry per CDR3 protein. Of roughly 400,000 distinct CDR3 sequences detected, about a fifth appear once; the ten largest clones hold about a sixth. Germline CDR1 MGHRA, CDR2 YSYEKL. The CDR3 sequence is 16 residues long. The sequence derives from a male donor with ankylosing spondylitis. The rearrangement uses TRBV4-1 and TRBJ2-1, with TRBD1 matching over 7 bases. Sequences were obtained from blood, either unsorted or a sorted T cell fraction (not recorded which). For the CDR3, the DNA is TGCGCCAGCGGCCAAGAGGGGGTGGACAGGCGAAATGAGCAGTTCTTC. Amino acids: CASGQEGVDRRNEQFF.